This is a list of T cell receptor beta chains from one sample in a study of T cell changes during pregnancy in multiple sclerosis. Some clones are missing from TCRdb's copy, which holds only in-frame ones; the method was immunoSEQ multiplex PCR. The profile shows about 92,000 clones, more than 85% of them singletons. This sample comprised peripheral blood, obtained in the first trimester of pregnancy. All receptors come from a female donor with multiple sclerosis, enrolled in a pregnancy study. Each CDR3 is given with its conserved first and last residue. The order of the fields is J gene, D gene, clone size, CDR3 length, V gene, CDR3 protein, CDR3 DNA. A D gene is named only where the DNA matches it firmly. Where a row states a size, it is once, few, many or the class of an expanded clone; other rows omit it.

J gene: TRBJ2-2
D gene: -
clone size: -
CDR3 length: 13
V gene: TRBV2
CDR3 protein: CASSVLVTGELFF
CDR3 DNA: TGTGCCAGCAGTGTTTTAGTCACCGGGGAGCTGTTTTTT

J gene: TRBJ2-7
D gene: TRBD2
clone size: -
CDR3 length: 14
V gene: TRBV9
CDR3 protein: CACLTSGRAYEQYF
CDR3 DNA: TGTGCCTGCCTGACTAGCGGGAGGGCCTACGAGCAGTACTTC

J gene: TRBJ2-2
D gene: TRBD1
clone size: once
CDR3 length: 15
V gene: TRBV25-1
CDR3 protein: CASSPNRGNTGELFF
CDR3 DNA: TGTGCCAGCAGTCCTAACAGGGGGAACACCGGGGAGCTGTTTTTT

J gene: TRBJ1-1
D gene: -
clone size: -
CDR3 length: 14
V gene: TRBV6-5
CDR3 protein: CASSYSRDGTEAFF
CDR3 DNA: TGTGCCAGCAGTTACTCGCGGGATGGTACTGAAGCTTTCTTT

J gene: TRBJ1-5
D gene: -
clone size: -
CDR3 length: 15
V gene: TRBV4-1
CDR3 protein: CASSPVLGADQPQHF
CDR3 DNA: TGCGCCAGCAGCCCTGTCTTGGGGGCCGATCAGCCCCAGCATTTT

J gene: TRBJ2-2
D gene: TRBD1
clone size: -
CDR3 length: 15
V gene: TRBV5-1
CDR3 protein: CASSFGQGDTGELFF
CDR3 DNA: TGCGCCAGCAGCTTTGGACAGGGGGACACCGGGGAGCTGTTTTTT

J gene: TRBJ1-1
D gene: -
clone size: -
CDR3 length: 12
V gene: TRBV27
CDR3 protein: CAGGSGNTEAFF
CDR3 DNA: TGTGCCGGCGGCTCGGGGAACACTGAAGCTTTCTTT

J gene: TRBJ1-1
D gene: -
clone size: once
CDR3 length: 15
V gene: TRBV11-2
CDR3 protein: CASSSTPTGNTEAFF
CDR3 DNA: TGTGCCAGCAGCTCTACGCCTACTGGGAACACTGAAGCTTTCTTT

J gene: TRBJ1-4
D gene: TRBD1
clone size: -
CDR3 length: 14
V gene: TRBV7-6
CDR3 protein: CASSSGTGGEKLFF
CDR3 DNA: TGTGCCAGCAGCTCAGGGACAGGGGGTGAAAAACTGTTTTTT

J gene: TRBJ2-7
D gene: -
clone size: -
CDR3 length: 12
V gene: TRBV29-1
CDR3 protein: CSVKGGLYEQYF
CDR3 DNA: TGCAGCGTTAAGGGGGGGTTATACGAGCAGTACTTC

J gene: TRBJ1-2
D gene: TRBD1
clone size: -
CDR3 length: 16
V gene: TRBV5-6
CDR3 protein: CASSLWGTGARYGYTF
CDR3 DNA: TGTGCCAGCAGCTTGTGGGGAACAGGGGCGCGCTATGGCTACACCTTC

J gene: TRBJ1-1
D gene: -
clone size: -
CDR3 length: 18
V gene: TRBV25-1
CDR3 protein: CASSESSVRGGKNTEAFF
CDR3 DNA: TGTGCCAGCAGTGAATCGAGTGTGAGGGGGGGAAAGAACACTGAAGCTTTCTTT

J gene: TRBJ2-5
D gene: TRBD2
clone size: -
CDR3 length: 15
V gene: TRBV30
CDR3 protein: CAWRGLAGGGATQYF
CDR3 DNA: TGTGCCTGGAGGGGACTAGCGGGAGGGGGAGCGACCCAGTACTTC

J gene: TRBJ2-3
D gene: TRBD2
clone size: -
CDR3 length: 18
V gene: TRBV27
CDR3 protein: CASIGVENAGVGTDTQYF
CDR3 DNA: TGTGCCAGCATTGGGGTGGAAAATGCGGGAGTCGGCACAGATACGCAGTATTTT

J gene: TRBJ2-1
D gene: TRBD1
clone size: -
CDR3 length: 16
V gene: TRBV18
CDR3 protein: CASSPHGTGVGNEQFF
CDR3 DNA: TGTGCCAGCTCCCCACATGGGACAGGGGTTGGCAATGAGCAGTTCTTC

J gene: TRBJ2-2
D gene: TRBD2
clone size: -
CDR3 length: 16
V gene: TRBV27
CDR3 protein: CASSLSLAGGHGELFF
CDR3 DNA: TGTGCCAGCAGTTTATCGCTAGCGGGAGGGCACGGGGAGCTGTTTTTT

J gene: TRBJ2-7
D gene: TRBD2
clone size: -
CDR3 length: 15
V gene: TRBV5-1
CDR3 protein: CASSLGGSKGYEQYF
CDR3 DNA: TGCGCCAGCAGCTTGGGCGGGAGTAAGGGCTACGAGCAGTACTTC

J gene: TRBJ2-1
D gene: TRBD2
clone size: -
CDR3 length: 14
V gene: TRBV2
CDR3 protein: CARLSGSSYNEQFF
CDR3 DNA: TGTGCCAGACTTAGCGGGAGCTCTTACAATGAGCAGTTCTTC

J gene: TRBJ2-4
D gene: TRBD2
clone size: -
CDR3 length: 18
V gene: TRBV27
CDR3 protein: CASSPLGAGSYTKNIQYF
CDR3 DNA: TGTGCCAGCAGCCCCCTGGGAGCGGGGAGTTATACCAAAAACATTCAGTACTTC

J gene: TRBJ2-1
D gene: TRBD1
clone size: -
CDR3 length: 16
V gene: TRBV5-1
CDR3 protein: CASSVGQGRNWNEQFF
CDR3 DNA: TGCGCCAGCAGCGTAGGACAGGGCCGAAATTGGAATGAGCAGTTCTTC

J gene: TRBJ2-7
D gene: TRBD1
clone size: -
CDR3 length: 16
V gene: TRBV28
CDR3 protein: CASSLPHRGTSYEQYF
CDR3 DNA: TGTGCCAGCAGTTTGCCCCACAGGGGCACCTCCTACGAGCAGTACTTC

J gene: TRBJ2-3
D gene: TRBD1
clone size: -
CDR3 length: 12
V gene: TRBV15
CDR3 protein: CATAKQGYTQYF
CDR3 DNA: TGTGCCACGGCAAAACAGGGGTATACGCAGTATTTT

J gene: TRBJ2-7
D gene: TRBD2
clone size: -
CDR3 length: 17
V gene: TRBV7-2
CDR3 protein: CASSAPGLADRSYEQYF
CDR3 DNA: TGTGCCAGCAGCGCACCGGGACTAGCCGACCGCTCCTACGAGCAGTACTTC

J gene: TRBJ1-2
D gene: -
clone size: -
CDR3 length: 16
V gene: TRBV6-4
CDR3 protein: CASSDKPGPGGYGYTF
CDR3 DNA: TGTGCCAGCAGTGACAAACCGGGACCGGGAGGCTATGGCTACACCTTC

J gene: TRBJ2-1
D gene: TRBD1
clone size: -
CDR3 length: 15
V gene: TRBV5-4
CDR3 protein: CASSPKGQGYNEQFF
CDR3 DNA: TGTGCCAGCAGCCCTAAAGGACAGGGCTACAATGAGCAGTTCTTC

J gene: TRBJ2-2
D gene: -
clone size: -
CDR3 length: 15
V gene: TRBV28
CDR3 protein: CAIQGDNRSAGELFF
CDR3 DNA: TGTGCCATCCAAGGGGATAATCGGTCGGCCGGGGAGCTGTTTTTT

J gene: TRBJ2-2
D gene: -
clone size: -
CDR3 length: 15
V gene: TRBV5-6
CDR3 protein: CASSLMREYTGELFF
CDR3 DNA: TGTGCCAGCAGCTTGATGCGGGAATACACCGGGGAGCTGTTTTTT

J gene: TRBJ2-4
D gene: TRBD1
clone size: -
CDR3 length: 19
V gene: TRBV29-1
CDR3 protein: CSVEGPGQGNGLTKNIQYF
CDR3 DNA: TGCAGCGTCGAGGGACCGGGACAGGGAAATGGTTTAACCAAAAACATTCAGTACTTC

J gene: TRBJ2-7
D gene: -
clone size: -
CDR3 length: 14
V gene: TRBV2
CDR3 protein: CASNKVYREGEQYF
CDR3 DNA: TGTGCCAGCAATAAAGTCTACAGGGAAGGCGAGCAGTACTTC

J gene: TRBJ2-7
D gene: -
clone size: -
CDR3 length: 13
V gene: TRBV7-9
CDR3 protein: CASIGQSSYEQYF
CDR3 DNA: TGTGCCAGCATAGGACAGAGCTCCTACGAGCAGTACTTC

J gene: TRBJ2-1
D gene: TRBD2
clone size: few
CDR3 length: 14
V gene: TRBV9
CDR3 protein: CASSASGTSAEQFF
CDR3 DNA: TGTGCCAGCAGCGCCTCCGGGACTAGTGCCGAGCAGTTCTTC

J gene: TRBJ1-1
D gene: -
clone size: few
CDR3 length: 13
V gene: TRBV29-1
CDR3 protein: CSVDVGWRTEAFF
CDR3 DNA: TGCAGCGTTGACGTAGGGTGGAGGACTGAAGCTTTCTTT

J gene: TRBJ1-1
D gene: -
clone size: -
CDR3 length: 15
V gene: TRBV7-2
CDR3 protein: CASSLVTGPNTEAFF
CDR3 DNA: TGTGCCAGCAGCTTAGTCACAGGGCCGAACACTGAAGCTTTCTTT

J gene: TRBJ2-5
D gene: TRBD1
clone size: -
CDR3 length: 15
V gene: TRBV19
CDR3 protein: CASSSTPGGRETQYF
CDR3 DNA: TGTGCCAGTAGTTCCACCCCAGGGGGCAGGGAGACCCAGTACTTC

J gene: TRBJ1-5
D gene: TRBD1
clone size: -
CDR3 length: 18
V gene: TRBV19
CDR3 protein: CASSIPFQGGPTNQPQHF
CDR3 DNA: TGTGCCAGTAGTATCCCCTTCCAAGGGGGCCCGACAAATCAGCCCCAGCATTTT

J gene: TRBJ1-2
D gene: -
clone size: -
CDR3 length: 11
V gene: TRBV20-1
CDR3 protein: CSAQGNSGYTF
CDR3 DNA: TGCAGTGCGCAGGGTAATAGTGGCTACACCTTC

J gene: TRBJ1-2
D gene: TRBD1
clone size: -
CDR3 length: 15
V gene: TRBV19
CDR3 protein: CASSIPKGQGGRYTF
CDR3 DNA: TGTGCCAGTAGTATACCTAAGGGACAGGGAGGACGCTACACCTTC

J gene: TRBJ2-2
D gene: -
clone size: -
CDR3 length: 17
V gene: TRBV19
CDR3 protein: CASIGTVEGDITGELFF
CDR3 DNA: TGTGCCAGTATCGGTACGGTTGAGGGGGATATCACCGGGGAGCTGTTTTTT

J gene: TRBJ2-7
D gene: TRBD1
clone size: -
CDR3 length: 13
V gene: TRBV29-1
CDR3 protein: CSVEVEGATEQYF
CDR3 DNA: TGCAGCGTTGAGGTAGAGGGGGCGACCGAGCAGTACTTC

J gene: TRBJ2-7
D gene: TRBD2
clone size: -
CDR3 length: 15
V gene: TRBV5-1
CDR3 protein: CASSPHLAGNYEQYF
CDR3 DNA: TGCGCCAGCAGCCCCCATCTAGCGGGGAACTACGAGCAGTACTTC

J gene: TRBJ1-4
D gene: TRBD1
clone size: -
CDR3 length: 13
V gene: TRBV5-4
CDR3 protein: CASSLDRGLDFLF
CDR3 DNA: TGTGCCAGCAGCTTGGACAGGGGGCTCGACTTCCTCTTT

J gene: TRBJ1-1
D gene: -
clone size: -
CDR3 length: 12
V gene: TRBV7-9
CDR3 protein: CASSSGTPKMIF
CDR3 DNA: TGTGCCAGCAGCTCCGGGACTCCAAAAATGATATTT

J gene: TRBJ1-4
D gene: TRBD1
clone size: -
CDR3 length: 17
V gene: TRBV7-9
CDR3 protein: CASSSSRGTGTNEKLFF
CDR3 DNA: TGTGCCAGCAGCTCCAGCCGTGGGACAGGTACTAATGAAAAACTGTTTTTT

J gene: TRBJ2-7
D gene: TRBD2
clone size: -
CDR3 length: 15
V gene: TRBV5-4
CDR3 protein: CASSFRGGSRSEQYF
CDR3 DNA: TGTGCCAGCAGCTTTCGTGGCGGGAGTAGGTCCGAGCAGTACTTC

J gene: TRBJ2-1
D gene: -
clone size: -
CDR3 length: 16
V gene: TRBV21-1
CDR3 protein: CAGYIDRGLYQNEQFF
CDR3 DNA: TGTGCCGGCTATATCGACAGGGGGCTCTATCAGAATGAGCAGTTCTTC

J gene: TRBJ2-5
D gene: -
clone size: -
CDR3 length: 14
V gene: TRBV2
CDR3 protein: CASSSPTGRETQYF
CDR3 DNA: TGTGCCAGCAGTTCCCCGACAGGGAGGGAGACCCAGTACTTC

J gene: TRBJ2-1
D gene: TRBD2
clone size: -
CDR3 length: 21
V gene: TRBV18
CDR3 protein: CASSPLRLAGREQPSGNEQFF
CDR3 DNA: TGTGCCAGCTCACCCCTGAGGTTAGCGGGGAGAGAGCAACCGTCGGGCAATGAGCAGTTCTTC

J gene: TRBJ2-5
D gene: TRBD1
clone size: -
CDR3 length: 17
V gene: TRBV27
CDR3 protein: CASSLKYWDRGPTAQYF
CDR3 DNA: TGTGCCAGCAGTTTAAAGTATTGGGACAGGGGTCCCACGGCCCAGTACTTC

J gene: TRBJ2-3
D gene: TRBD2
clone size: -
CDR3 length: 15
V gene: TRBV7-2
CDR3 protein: CASSFSGSTTDTQYF
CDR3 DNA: TGTGCCAGCAGTTTTAGCGGGTCTACCACAGATACGCAGTATTTT

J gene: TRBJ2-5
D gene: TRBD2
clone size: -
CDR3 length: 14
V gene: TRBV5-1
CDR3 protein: CASSLSGRRETQYF
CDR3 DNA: TGCGCCAGCAGCTTAAGCGGGAGACGAGAGACCCAGTACTTC

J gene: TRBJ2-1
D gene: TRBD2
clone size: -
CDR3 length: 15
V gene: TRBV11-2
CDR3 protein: CASSLGSSGRNEQFF
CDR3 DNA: TGTGCCAGCAGCTTAGGTTCGAGCGGGAGGAATGAGCAGTTCTTC

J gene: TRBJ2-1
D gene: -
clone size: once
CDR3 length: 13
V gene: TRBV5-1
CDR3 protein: CASSFRGDDEQFF
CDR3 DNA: TGCGCCAGCAGCTTCAGGGGCGATGATGAGCAGTTCTTC

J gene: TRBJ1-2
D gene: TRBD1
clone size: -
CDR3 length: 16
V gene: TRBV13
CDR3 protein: CASSLGLDREAYGYTF
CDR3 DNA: TGTGCCAGCAGCTTAGGCTTAGACAGGGAGGCTTATGGCTACACCTTC

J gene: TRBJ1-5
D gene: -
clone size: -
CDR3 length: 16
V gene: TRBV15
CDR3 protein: CATSRGDGQGTQPQHF
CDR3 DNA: TGTGCCACCAGCAGAGGCGACGGCCAGGGTACTCAGCCCCAGCATTTT

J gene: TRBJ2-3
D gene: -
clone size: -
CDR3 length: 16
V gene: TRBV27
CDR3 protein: CASTPRRGFDTDTQYF
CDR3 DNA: TGTGCCAGCACCCCCCGCCGGGGTTTTGACACAGATACGCAGTATTTT

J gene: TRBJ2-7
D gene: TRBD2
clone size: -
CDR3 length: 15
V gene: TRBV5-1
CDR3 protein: CASSSGLAGSYEQYF
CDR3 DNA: TGCGCCAGCAGCTCTGGACTAGCGGGCTCCTACGAGCAGTACTTC

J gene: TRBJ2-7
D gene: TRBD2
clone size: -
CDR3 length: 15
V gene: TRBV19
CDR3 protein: CASSITSGSVHEQYF
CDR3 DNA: TGTGCCAGTAGTATAACTAGCGGGAGTGTCCACGAGCAGTACTTC

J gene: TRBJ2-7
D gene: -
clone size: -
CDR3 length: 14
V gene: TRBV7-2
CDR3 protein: CASSLGGGLYEQYF
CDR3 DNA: TGTGCCAGCAGCTTAGGCGGCGGGCTCTACGAGCAGTACTTC

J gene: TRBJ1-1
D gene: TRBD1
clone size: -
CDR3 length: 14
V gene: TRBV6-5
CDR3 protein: CASSHAGTVAEAFF
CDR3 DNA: TGTGCCAGCAGTCACGCCGGGACAGTAGCTGAAGCTTTCTTT

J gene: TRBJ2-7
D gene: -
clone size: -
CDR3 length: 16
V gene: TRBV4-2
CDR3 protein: CASSQGMAGETYEQYF
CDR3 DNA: TGTGCCAGCAGCCAAGGTATGGCAGGGGAGACCTACGAGCAGTACTTC